This record concerns one T cell receptor (beta chain) sequence. Its antigen specificity is not known. It has no much larger one-base neighbor in the sample; base qualities were not kept. Library preparation used the immunoSEQ multiplex PCR assay. This immuneACCESS table, as held by TCRdb, lists in-frame sequences with V and J called but not all clones. Of the missing ones, under half trace to an unresolved V gene in checked studies; the others have no known cause. For this sample the table gives about 38,000 clones, of which around 91% were detected only once. The ten largest clones take up approximately 6.1% of the sample. The sample is drawn from a study of T cell changes during pregnancy in multiple sclerosis (dated by TCRdb to between 2017 and 2020). The study in broad terms: The study examined how the T cell repertoire changed over the course of pregnancy in women with multiple sclerosis.

The TCR was taken from a female donor with multiple sclerosis, enrolled in a pregnancy study. The specimen comprised CD8+ T cells from peripheral blood mononuclear cells, sampled in the second trimester of pregnancy.

The nucleotides read TGCGCCAGCAGTTCCGGGACTAGCGGGGGGATGGAGGAGACCCAGTACTTC. Translation gives CASSSGTSGGMEETQYF. The rearrangement combines TRBV5-1 with TRBJ2-5, and 15 junctional nucleotides match TRBD2. The CDR3 spans 17 residues, from the cysteine through the phenylalanine. Only CDR3 DNA remains: 51 bases, in frame from the first base. Taken from the germline V gene, the CDR1 and CDR2 loops are SGHRS and YFSETQ. Trimming leaves V shorter by 5 bases and J shorter by 5 bases, with the junction holding 10 bases beyond the gene matches. The reference TRBV5-1 and TRBJ2-5 proteins fill in what lies around the CDR3, so the full variable domain reads KAGVTQTPRYLIKTRGQQVTLSCSPISGHRSVSWYQQTPGQGLQFLFEYFSETQRNKGNFPGRFSGRQFSNSRSEMNVSTLELGDSALYLCASSSGTSGGMEETQYFGPGTRLLVL.